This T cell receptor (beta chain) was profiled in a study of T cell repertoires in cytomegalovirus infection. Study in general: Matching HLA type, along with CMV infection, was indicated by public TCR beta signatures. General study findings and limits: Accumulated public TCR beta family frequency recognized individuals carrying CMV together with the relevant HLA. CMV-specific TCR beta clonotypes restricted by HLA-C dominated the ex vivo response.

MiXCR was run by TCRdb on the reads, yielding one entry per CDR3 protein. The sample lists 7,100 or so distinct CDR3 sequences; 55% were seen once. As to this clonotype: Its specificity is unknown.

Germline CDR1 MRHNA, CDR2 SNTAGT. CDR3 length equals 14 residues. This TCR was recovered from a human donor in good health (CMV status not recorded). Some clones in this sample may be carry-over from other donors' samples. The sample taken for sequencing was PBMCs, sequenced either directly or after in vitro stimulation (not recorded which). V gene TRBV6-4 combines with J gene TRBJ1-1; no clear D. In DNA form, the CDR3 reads TGTGAAAGCAGTGCGGGCCCAGGTACGACTGAAGCTTTCTTT. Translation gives CESSAGPGTTEAFF.